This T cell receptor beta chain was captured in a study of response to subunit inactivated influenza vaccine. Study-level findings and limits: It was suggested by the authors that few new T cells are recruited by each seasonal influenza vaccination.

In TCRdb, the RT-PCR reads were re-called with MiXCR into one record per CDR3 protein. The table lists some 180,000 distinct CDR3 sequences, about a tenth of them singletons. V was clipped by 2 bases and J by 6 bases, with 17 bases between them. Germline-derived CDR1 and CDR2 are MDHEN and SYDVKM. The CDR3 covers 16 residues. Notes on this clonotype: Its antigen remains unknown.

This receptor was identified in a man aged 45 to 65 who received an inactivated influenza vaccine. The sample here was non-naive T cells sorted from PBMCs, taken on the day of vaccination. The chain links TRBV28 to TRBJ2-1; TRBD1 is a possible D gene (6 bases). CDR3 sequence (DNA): TGTGCCAGCAGTTTAGGGGAAACAGGGTTAAGCAATGAGCAGTTCTTC. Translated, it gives CASSLGETGLSNEQFF. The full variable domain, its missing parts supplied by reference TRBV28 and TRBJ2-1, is DVKVTQSSRYLVKRTGEKVFLECVQDMDHENMFWYRQDPGLGLRLIYFSYDVKMKEKGDIPEGYSVSREKKERFSLILESASTNQTSMYLCASSLGETGLSNEQFFGPGTRLTVL.